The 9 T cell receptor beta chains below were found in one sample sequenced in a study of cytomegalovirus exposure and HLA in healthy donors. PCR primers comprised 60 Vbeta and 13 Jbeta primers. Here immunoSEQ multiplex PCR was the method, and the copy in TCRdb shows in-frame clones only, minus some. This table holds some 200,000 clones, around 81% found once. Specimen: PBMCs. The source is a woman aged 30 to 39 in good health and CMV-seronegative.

The CDR3 nucleotides read TGTGCCAGCAGTCCCACAGAACTGAACACTGAAGCTTTCTTT. It yields the protein CASSPTELNTEAFF. The gene calls are TRBV6-1 and TRBJ1-1; no clear D. Trimming left V 5 bases short and J 0 bases short, with 10 bases between. CDR1 is MNHNS and CDR2 is SASEGT in the germline V gene. The CDR3 extends over 14 amino acids.

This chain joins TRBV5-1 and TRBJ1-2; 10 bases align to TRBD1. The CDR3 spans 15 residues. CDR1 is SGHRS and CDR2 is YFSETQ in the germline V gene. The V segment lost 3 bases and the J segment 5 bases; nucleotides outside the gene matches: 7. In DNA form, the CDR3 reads TGCGCCAGCAGCTATCGACAGGGGGCGGGATATGGCTACACCTTC. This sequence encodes CASSYRQGAGYGYTF.

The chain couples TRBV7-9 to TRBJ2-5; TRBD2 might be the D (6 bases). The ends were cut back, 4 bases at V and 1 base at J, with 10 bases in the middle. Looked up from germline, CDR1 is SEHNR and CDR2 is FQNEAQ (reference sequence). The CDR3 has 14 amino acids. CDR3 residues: CASSSTSTQETQYF. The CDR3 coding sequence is TGTGCCAGCAGCTCTACTAGCACCCAAGAGACCCAGTACTTC.

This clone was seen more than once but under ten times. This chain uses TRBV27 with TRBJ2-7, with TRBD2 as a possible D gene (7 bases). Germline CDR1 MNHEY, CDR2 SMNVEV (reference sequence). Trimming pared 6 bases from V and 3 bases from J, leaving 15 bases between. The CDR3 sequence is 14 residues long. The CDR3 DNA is TGTGCCAGCAGGAGAGGGGGGGGCTTCTACGAGCAGTACTTC. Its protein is CASRRGGGFYEQYF.

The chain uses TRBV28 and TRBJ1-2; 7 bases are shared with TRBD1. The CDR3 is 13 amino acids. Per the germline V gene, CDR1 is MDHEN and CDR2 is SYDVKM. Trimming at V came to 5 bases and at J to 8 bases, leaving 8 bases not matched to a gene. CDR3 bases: TGTGCCAGCAGTCCAGGGACAGCTCAGGGCTACACCTTC. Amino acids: CASSPGTAQGYTF.

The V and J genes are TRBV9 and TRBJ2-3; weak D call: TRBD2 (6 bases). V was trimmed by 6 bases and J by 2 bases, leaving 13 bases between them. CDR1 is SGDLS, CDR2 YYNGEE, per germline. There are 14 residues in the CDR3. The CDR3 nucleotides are TGTGCCAGCACGTATCGGGAGCCCACAGATACGCAGTATTTT. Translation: CASTYREPTDTQYF.

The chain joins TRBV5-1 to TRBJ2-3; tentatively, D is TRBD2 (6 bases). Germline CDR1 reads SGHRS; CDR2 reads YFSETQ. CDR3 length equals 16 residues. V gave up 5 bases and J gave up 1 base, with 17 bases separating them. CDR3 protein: CASRPPGVSGTDTQYF. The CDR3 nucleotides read TGCGCCAGCAGACCCCCGGGGGTAAGCGGCACAGATACGCAGTATTTT.

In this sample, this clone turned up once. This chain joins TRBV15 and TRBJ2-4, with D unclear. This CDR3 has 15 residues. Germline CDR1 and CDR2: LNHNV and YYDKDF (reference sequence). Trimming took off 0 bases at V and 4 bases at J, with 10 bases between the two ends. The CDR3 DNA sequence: TGTGCCACCAGCAGAGAGGGCAGTCGGAAAAACATTCAGTACTTC. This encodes CATSREGSRKNIQYF.

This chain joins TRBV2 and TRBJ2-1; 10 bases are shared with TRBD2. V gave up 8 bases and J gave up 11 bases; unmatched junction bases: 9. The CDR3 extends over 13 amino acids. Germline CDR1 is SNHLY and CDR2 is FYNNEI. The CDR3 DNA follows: TGTGCCAGCGAAGCTAGCGGGAGCATTCAGCAGTTCTTC. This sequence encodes CASEASGSIQQFF.